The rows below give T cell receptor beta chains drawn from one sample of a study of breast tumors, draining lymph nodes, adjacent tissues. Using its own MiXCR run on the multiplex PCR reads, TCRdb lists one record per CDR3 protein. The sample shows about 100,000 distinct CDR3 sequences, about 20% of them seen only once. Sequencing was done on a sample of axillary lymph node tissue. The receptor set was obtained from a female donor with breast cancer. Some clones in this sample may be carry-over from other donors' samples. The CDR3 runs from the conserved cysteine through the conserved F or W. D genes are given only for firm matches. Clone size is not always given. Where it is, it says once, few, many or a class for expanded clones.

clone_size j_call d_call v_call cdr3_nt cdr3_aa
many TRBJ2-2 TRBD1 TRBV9 TGTGCCAGCAGCGAGCGACCCGGGACAGACACCGGGGAGCTGTTTTTT CASSERPGTDTGELFF
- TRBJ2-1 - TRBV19 TGTGCCAGTAGTAAGATGTCCGGGAGTGGTGAGCAGTTCTTC CASSKMSGSGEQFF
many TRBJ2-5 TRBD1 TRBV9 TGTGCCAGCAGCGTAGTGGGGACAGGGCAAGAGACCCAGTACTTC CASSVVGTGQETQYF
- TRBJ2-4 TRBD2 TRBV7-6 TGTGCCAGCAGCGCAGGCGGGGGGGGGGCAGGAAACATTCAGTACTTC CASSAGGGGAGNIQYF
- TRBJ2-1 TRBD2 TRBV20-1 TGCAGTGCTAGAGATCGGAGCGGGATGGCGAATGAGCAGTTCTTC CSARDRSGMANEQFF
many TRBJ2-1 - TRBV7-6 TGTGCCAGCAGCTTAGAACAGGGTTCTGTTCTGTTCTTC CASSLEQGSVLFF
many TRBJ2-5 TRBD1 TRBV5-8 TGTGCCAGCAGCCTGGGACAGGGGATGGAGACCCAGTACTTC CASSLGQGMETQYF
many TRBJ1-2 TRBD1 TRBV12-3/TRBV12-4 TGTGCCAGCAGTACCCGCGGAGGGGGCAGTTCTAACTATGGCTACACCTTC CASSTRGGGSSNYGYTF
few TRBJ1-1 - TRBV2 TGTGCCAGCAGTGAAGGCCGAGGGAACACTGAAGCTTTCTTT CASSEGRGNTEAFF
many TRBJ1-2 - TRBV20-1 TGCAGTGCTGATTCCGGGACCAACAACTATGGCTACACCTTC CSADSGTNNYGYTF
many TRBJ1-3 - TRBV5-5 TGTGCCAGCAGCTTGGTGACGGTATCCGGAAACACCATATATTTT CASSLVTVSGNTIYF
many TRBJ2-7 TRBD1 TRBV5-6 TGTGCCAGCAGCTTGGGCGAAAGGGGGCACGAGCAGTACTTC CASSLGERGHEQYF